Reported below is one TCR beta chain. The data were obtained in a study of blood T cell repertoires in COVID-19. Turning to the study itself: Both acute and convalescent COVID-19 samples were obtained from the United States, Italy and Spain. Sample material is recorded as cDNA or gDNA derived from T cells, B-cell-depleted T cells, or PBMCs.

In the study's own analysis: Researchers report that nucleated cell counts were estimated from reference gene primer amplification. Data came from immunoSEQ multiplex PCR; TCRdb stores just in-frame clones and leaves some out. The V and J calls and the clone size are those of that table, but D and trimming were determined from the DNA. The sample has roughly 43,000 clones; 80% to 90% are singletons. The ends lost 4 bases at V and 0 bases at J; junction bases unmatched: 4. The CDR3 consists of 16 residues. Germline CDR1 and CDR2: MNHEY and SVGEGT. Material: peripheral blood. The receptor's source is a man between 65 and 79 years old with active COVID-19. The rearrangement joins TRBV6-2 or TRBV6-3 to TRBJ1-3; 9 nucleotides line up with TRBD1. CDR3 loop: CASSSVTGGSGNTIYF. CDR3 coding DNA: TGTGCCAGCAGTTCTGTGACAGGGGGCTCTGGAAACACCATATATTTT.